Each of the 15 T cell receptor beta chains below was sequenced from the same sample in a study of blood T cells in healthy people across ages (dated by TCRdb to the mid-2010s). Library generation was performed with 5' RACE. Sequencing was performed on an Illumina HiSeq 2500. The second PCR ran for about 7 to 11 cycles and used a J-beta primer mix along with a sample-barcoded 5' primer. TCRdb trimmed public reads at Q25 via fastp, called clones via MiXCR and kept in-frame beta chains. Entries that share a CDR3 protein sequence are merged under the most common genes and DNA. The sample table shows over 950,000 distinct CDR3 sequences, and more than 30% are seen once. The ten top clones hold under 15% of the sample. The sample consisted of blood. Receptors originate from a man between 18 and 29 years old in good health.

This clonotype came up a few times. This chain links TRBV24-1 with TRBJ2-3, with a tentative D call TRBD1 (6 bases). CDR3 length equals 15 residues. Germline values: CDR1 KGHDR, CDR2 SFDVKD. V lost 2 bases and J 6 bases, leaving 14 bases between the germline ends. DNA of the CDR3: TGTGCCACCAGTGATTACCAGGGGTCAGGGGATACGCAGTATTTT. This gives the protein CATSDYQGSGDTQYF.

The chain is built from TRBV29-1 and TRBJ1-4; tentative D call: TRBD1 (5 bases). The CDR3 is made up of 12 amino acids. Trimming stripped 7 bases from V and 7 bases from J, with 13 bases between. Germline V lookup: CDR1 SQVTM, CDR2 ANQGSEA. CDR3 protein: CSASVGGEKLFF. Written as DNA, the CDR3 is TGCAGCGCTTCCGTTGGGGGTGAAAAACTGTTTTTT.

This clonotype turned up a few times. This chain connects TRBV20-1 to TRBJ1-6; D gene ambiguous. The germline V gene encodes CDR1 DFQATT and CDR2 SNEGSKA (reference sequence). This CDR3 is 14 amino acids long. Trimming pared 1 base from V and 7 bases from J, leaving 11 bases between. In nucleotides, the CDR3 is TGCAGTGCTAGAGTGGCGGACGGCAATTCACCCCTCCACTTT. Translating it yields CSARVADGNSPLHF.

J is TRBJ2-3 and V is TRBV27, with 7 bases aligning to TRBD1. The CDR3 runs to 15 residues. Germline CDR1 is MNHEY and CDR2 is SMNVEV (reference sequence). The J segment lost 3 bases and the V segment lost 7 bases, leaving 10 bases of the junction unmatched. The CDR3 spells CASKSRGLRTDTQYF. The CDR3 nucleotides are TGTGCCAGCAAATCTAGGGGGCTCCGTACAGATACGCAGTATTTT.

The J gene is TRBJ1-1, the V gene TRBV28; D is unresolved. With 6 bases removed from V and 0 bases from J, the gap between germline ends came to 11 bases. Germline V gene lookup returns CDR1 MDHEN and CDR2 SYDVKM. This CDR3 is built from 14 residues. The CDR3 protein is CASRQRVMNTEAFF. The CDR3 bases are TGTGCCAGCAGACAAAGGGTCATGAACACTGAAGCTTTCTTT.

Many counts were recorded for this clonotype. The rearrangement links TRBV12-3 or TRBV12-4 to TRBJ1-2; 7 bases match TRBD1. The CDR3 has 15 residues. With V trimmed by 6 bases and J by 2 bases, 9 bases remained unmatched. The CDR3 spells CASSTRQGGNYGYTF. The CDR3 bases are TGTGCCAGCAGCACTAGACAGGGTGGCAACTATGGCTACACCTTC.

This chain links TRBV29-1 with TRBJ2-2; tentative D call: TRBD1 (5 bases). Germline CDR1 is SQVTM and CDR2 is ANQGSEA. Trimming removed 4 bases from V and 4 bases from J, with 13 bases in between. CDR3 length equals 14 residues. CDR3 nucleotides: TGCAGCGTTGTGTGGGGCGCGAGCACCGGGGAGCTGTTTTTT. Translated: CSVVWGASTGELFF.

The chain joins TRBV7-2 to TRBJ2-4; TRBD1 is a possible D gene (6 bases). The CDR3 contains 16 residues. V lost 0 bases, J lost 6 bases, and 15 bases lay in between. Germline V gene sequence: CDR1 SGHTA, CDR2 FQGNSA. Here the CDR3 DNA reads TGTGCCAGCAGCTTAGCGAGTCCAGGGGCGGGAAACATTCAGTACTTC. Amino acids: CASSLASPGAGNIQYF.

This clonotype turned up a few times. The CDR3 loop reads CASSAGTGGSDTQYF. The CDR3 DNA reads TGTGCCAGCAGCGCCGGTACAGGGGGATCAGATACGCAGTATTTT. This chain connects TRBV9 to TRBJ2-3; 8 positions match TRBD1. Losses at the gene ends were 3 bases for V and 4 bases for J; bases not matched to a gene: 7. The CDR3 totals 15 residues. CDR1 is SGDLS, CDR2 YYNGEE, per germline.

The chain carries TRBV9 and TRBJ2-5; TRBD2 aligns across 14 bases. With V trimmed by 1 base and J by 1 base, 6 bases remained unmatched. Per germline, CDR1 SGDLS and CDR2 YYNGEE. The CDR3 covers 18 residues. The CDR3: CASSVRPGLAGGQETQYF. The CDR3 DNA reads as TGTGCCAGCAGCGTACGTCCTGGACTAGCGGGGGGCCAAGAGACCCAGTACTTC. The full variable domain, its missing parts supplied by reference TRBV9 and TRBJ2-5, is DSGVTQTPKHLITATGQRVTLRCSPRSGDLSVYWYQQSLDQGLQFLIQYYNGEERAKGNILERFSAQQFPDLHSELNLSSLELGDSALYFCASSVRPGLAGGQETQYFGPGTRLLVL.

V usage is TRBV29-1 and J usage is TRBJ2-3; tentatively, D is TRBD1 (6 bases). The ends were cut back, 5 bases at V and 4 bases at J, with 13 bases in the middle. CDR3 length: 13 residues. Per the germline V gene, CDR1 is SQVTM and CDR2 is ANQGSEA. The CDR3 region has the DNA TGCAGCGTTCAGGGGATGGGAGCAGATACGCAGTATTTT. This sequence encodes CSVQGMGADTQYF.

This clonotype occurred a few times. The chain carries TRBV6-2 or TRBV6-3 and TRBJ2-4; D is unresolved. This CDR3 region has 12 residues. The V gene lost 2 bases and the J gene lost 8 bases, with 7 bases spanning the gap. Germline CDR1 MNHEY, CDR2 SVGEGT. The DNA of the CDR3 is TGTGCCAGCAGTTACGGGTCAGACATTCAGTACTTC. Translated, it gives CASSYGSDIQYF.

This clonotype was seen more than once but under ten times. The V and J genes are TRBV7-2 and TRBJ1-6; weak D call: TRBD1 (5 bases). CDR3 size: 14 residues. Per germline, CDR1 SGHTA and CDR2 FQGNSA. V was cut by 5 bases and J by 7 bases, with 12 bases left in between. CDR3 sequence reads: CASSPDSLNSPLHF. CDR3 DNA sequence: TGTGCCAGCAGCCCCGACAGCCTCAATTCACCCCTCCACTTT.

J is TRBJ1-6 and V is TRBV20-1; D unclear. V gave up 7 bases and J gave up 5 bases, with 15 bases separating them. The CDR3 runs to 14 residues. Germline CDR1 reads DFQATT; CDR2 reads SNEGSKA (reference sequence). The CDR3 is CSVRRGFHNSPLHF. The CDR3 region has the DNA TGCAGTGTCAGACGGGGATTTCATAATTCACCCCTCCACTTT.

This clonotype was seen once. V usage is TRBV19 and J usage is TRBJ1-1; tentatively, D is TRBD1 (6 bases). Germline V lookup: CDR1 LNHDA, CDR2 SQIVND (reference sequence). Trimming left V 6 bases short and J 0 bases short, with 17 bases between. The CDR3 length is 16 residues. In nucleotides, the CDR3 is TGTGCCAGTAGCCCAAGCAGGACAGTCATGAACACTGAAGCTTTCTTT. Encoded protein: CASSPSRTVMNTEAFF.